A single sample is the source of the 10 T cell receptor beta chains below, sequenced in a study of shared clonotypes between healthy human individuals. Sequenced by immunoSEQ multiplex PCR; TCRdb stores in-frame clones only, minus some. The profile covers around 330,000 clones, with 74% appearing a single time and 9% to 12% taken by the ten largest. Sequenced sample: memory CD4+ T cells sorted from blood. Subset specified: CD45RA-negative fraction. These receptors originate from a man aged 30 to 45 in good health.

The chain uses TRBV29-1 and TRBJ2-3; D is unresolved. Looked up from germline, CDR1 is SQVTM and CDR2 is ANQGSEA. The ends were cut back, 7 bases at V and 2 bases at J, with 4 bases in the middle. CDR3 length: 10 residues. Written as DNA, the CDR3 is TGCAGCGAATACACAGATACGCAGTATTTT. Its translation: CSEYTDTQYF.

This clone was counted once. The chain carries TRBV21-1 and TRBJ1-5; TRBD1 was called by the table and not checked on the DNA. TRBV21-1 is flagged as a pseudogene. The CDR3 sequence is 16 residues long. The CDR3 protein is CASSNPRGTSNQPQHF. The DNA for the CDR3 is TGTGCCAGCAGCAACCCTAGGGGAACCAGCAATCAGCCCCAGCATTTT.

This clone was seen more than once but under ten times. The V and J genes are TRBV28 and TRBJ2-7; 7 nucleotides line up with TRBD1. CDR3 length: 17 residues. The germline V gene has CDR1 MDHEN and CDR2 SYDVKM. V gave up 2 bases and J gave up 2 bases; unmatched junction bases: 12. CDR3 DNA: TGTGCCAGCAGTTTAAACATGATAGGGGGCGCCCCCTACGAGCAGTACTTC. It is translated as CASSLNMIGGAPYEQYF.

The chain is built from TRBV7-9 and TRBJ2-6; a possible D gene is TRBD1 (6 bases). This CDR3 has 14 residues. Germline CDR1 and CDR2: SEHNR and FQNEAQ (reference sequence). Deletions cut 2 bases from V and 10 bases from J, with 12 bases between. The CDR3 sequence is CASSLQGSLNVLTF. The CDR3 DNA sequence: TGTGCCAGCAGCTTACAGGGGTCCCTTAACGTCCTGACTTTC.

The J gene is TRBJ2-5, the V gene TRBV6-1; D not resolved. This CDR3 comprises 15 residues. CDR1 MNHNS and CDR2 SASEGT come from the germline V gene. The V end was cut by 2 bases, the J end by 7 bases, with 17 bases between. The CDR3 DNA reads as TGTGCCAGCAGTGAAACGATAGGTGGCTCTGGGACCCAGTACTTC. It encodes CASSETIGGSGTQYF.

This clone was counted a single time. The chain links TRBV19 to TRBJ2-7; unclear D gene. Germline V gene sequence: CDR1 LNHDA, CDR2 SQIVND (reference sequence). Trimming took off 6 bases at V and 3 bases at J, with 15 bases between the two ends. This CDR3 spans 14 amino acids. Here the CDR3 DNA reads TGTGCCAGTAGCCCAAGTAGGACGAACTACGAGCAGTACTTC. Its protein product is CASSPSRTNYEQYF. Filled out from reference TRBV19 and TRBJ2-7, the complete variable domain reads DGGITQSPKYLFRKEGQNVTLSCEQNLNHDAMYWYRQDPGQGLRLIYYSQIVNDFQKGDIAEGYSVSREKKESFPLTVTSAQKNPTAFYLCASSPSRTNYEQYFGPGTRLTVT.

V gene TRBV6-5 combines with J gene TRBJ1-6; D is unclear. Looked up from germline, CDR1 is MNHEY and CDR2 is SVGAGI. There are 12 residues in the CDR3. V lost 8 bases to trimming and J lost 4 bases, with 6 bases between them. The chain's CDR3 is CASQSYNSPLHF. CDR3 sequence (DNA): TGTGCCAGCCAGAGTTATAATTCACCCCTCCACTTT.

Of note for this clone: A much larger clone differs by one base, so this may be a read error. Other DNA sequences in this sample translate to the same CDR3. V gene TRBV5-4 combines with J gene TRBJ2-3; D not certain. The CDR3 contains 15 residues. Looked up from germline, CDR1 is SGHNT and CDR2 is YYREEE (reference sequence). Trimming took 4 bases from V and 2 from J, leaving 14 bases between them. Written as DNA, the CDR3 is TGTGCCAGCAGCCCACGGGCGGATATCACAGATACGCAGTATTTT. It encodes CASSPRADITDTQYF.

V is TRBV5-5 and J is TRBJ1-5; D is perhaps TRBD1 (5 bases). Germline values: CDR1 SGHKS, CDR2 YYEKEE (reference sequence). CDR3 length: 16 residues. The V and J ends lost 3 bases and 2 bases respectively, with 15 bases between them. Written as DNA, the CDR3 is TGTGCCAGCAGCTCGGGGACTGGAAGCGGCAATCAGCCCCAGCATTTT. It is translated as CASSSGTGSGNQPQHF. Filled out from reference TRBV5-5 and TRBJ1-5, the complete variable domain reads DAGVTQSPTHLIKTRGQQVTLRCSPISGHKSVSWYQQVLGQGPQFIFQYYEKEERGRGNFPDRFSARQFPNYSSELNVNALLLGDSALYLCASSSGTGSGNQPQHFGDGTRLSIL.

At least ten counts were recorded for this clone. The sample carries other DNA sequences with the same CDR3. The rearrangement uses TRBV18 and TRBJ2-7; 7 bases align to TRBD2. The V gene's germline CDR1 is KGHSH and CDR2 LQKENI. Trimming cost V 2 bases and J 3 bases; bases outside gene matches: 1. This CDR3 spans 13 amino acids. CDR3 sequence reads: CASSPTSDYEQYF. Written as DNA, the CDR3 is TGTGCCAGCTCACCAACTAGCGACTACGAGCAGTACTTC.